This entry is about one TCR beta chain. No antigen is known for it. Base qualities were left out, and no much larger clone turns up one base away. The germline V gene specifies SGHRS as CDR1 and YFSETQ as CDR2. V was cut back by 1 base and J by 1 base, leaving a gap of 11 bases between them. From the cysteine through the phenylalanine, the CDR3 covers 15 amino acids. Only the CDR3 DNA is retained, 45 bases long and in frame from the first base. Synthesis of TCR cDNA relied on 5'RACE template switching, a step that introduced a universal primer site along with unique molecular identifiers. Priming of cDNA synthesis was performed from both the TCR alpha and TCR beta constant segments. Two PCR steps were used to amplify libraries, with sample barcodes and sequencing adapters being added in the second step. Sequencing of libraries was done on Illumina HiSeq 2500 (2x100 bp) or NovaSeq (2x150 bp). Concerning the study's data processing: MIGEC was used to demultiplex reads and collapse the reads into UMI consensus sequences, and MiXCR was used for V(D)J alignment. Vaccine-responding clonotypes were defined with edgeR using replicate PBMC samples, requiring FDR below 0.01 and a log2 fold change above 5 up to day 15. Each bulk clonotype was labeled CD4 or CD8 based on which sequenced repertoire, CD4 or CD8, contained the clonotype at higher abundance. Clones were called with MiXCR by TCRdb after fastp trimmed the public reads at Q25, and only in-frame beta chains were retained. A single entry per CDR3 protein holds the most common genes and DNA from its merged rows. The V and J calls and clone size are TCRdb's, not the authors'. Present in this sample are around 590,000 distinct CDR3 sequences, roughly an eighth of which were seen just once. Around 14% of the sample rests with the top ten.

This sample is part of a study of T cells after yellow fever vaccination (dated by TCRdb to about 2019). For context, the study as a whole: The SMART-Seq v4 Ultra Low Input RNA kit was used to prepare libraries from fractions with low cell numbers. Blood was collected at multiple timepoints before and after primary and secondary immunization, and bulk PBMC replicates and cell subsets were isolated. Two healthy male donors made up the cohort, one aged 18 to 30 years and the other aged 30 to 39 years. To follow T-cell clones before and after both primary and booster YFV17D yellow fever vaccination, bulk TCR alpha and beta repertoires underwent longitudinal sequencing.

The treatment or condition label, as the study defines it: live attenuated yellow fever vaccine strain. At every blood-draw timepoint, two biological replicates of bulk PBMCs were collected. A standard Ficoll-Paque protocol was used to isolate PBMCs from peripheral blood. TriZol was used to extract RNA from bulk PBMCs, from CD4 and CD8 fractions, and from dextramer-positive and dextramer-negative fractions. Points the paper makes about the study in general: The study included only two donors, which limits how far the findings can be generalized. Compared with the primary T-cell response, the secondary T-cell response was faster but weaker, reaching its peak on day 5 rather than on day 15. Because abundant contaminating clonotypes from the bulk population could be contained in FACS-sorted repertoires, computational filtering was required. After the booster, most of the clones that had expanded following primary vaccination were detected again (almost 98% of CD4 and around 88% of CD8), which suggests that memory was broadly maintained. A small fraction of clonotypes showed up in both the CD4 and CD8 compartments, probably as a result of convergent recombination.

The rearranged segments are TRBV5-1 and TRBJ1-2; D gene: possibly TRBD1, on 5 matching bases. Sequencing used PBMCs, obtained on the day of the yellow fever booster vaccination. The source is a man aged 25 to 40 who received the YFV17D yellow fever vaccine. This receptor carries the CDR3 CASSLWDGGNYGYTF. The nucleotide sequence reads as follows: TGCGCCAGCAGCTTGTGGGACGGAGGTAACTATGGCTACACCTTC.